Given below is one T cell receptor (beta chain) in context. This CDR3 is 14 amino acids long. The V gene's germline CDR1 is SNHLY and CDR2 FYNNEI. V lost 7 bases, J lost 2 bases, and 5 bases stayed unmatched. The data stem from a study of blood T cell repertoires in COVID-19. Study background: Acute and convalescent COVID-19 specimens originated in the United States, Italy and Spain. Sample material is recorded as cDNA or gDNA derived from T cells, B-cell-depleted T cells, or PBMCs.

As originally analysed: By means of reference gene primer amplification, nucleated cell counts were estimated. Clones were read by immunoSEQ multiplex PCR, and TCRdb kept only the in-frame ones, dropping some. V and J calls plus clone size are reproduced from that table; the DNA served to infer D and trimming. The table shows 150,000 to 200,000 clones, with more than 60% occurring only once. The genes are TRBV2 and TRBJ2-7, with TRBD1 matching 10 bases. The source of this sequence is a man in his forties or fifties who had recovered from COVID-19. The specimen was peripheral blood. The CDR3 region is CASNRDRGAYEQYF. The CDR3 DNA reads as TGTGCCAGCAACCGGGACAGGGGAGCCTACGAGCAGTACTTC.